The next 8 T cell receptor beta chains were all read from a single sample in a study of metastatic and nonmetastatic thyroid tumors. With MiXCR, TCRdb reprocessed the PCR reads. The table shows tens of thousands of clones, with about 16% occurring only once. Not a single patient had been given any form of treatment at any point before undergoing thyroid surgery. Material: blood. The receptors were sampled from a male donor with papillary thyroid cancer or a benign thyroid nodule (not recorded which). Some clones in this sample may be carry-over from other donors' samples.

This sequence joins TRBV6-4 and TRBJ1-2; TRBD1 aligns across 7 bases. CDR1 is MRHNA and CDR2 is SNTAGT in the germline V gene. V lost 6 bases to trimming and J lost 0 bases; unmatched junction nucleotides: 19. This CDR3 is built from 19 residues. The CDR3 protein is CASRDRDSYTYSTNYGYTF. CDR3 sequence (DNA): TGTGCCAGCAGGGACCGGGACAGCTATACATATTCTACTAACTATGGCTACACCTTC.

This clone was counted at least ten times. The J gene is TRBJ2-1, the V gene TRBV3-1; 7 bases fit TRBD1. The CDR3 has 17 amino acids. The germline V gene encodes CDR1 LGHDT and CDR2 YNNKEL (reference sequence). V was clipped by 4 bases and J by 6 bases; unmatched bases: 15. DNA for the CDR3: TGTGCCAGCAGCCCCCTCTTTGAGGGGAACAGGGGCAATGAGCAGTTCTTC. Protein: CASSPLFEGNRGNEQFF.

This clone has just a few counts. The chain is built from TRBV6-1 and TRBJ1-1; D is unresolved. Germline lookup yields CDR1 MNHNS and CDR2 SASEGT. With 3 bases removed from V and 2 bases from J, the gap between germline ends came to 7 bases. CDR3 length: 13 residues. CDR3 DNA sequence: TGTGCCAGCAGTGATACGGACAACACTGAAGCTTTCTTT. Translated: CASSDTDNTEAFF.

This clone was recorded many times. The gene calls are TRBV7-2 and TRBJ1-1, with 12 bases matching TRBD1. CDR3 length: 15 amino acids. Per germline, CDR1 SGHTA and CDR2 FQGNSA. After removal of 5 bases from V and 6 bases from J, the junction contained 7 bases not matched to a gene. The CDR3 protein is CASSQSGTGGPEAFF. The CDR3 DNA follows: TGTGCCAGCAGCCAATCCGGGACAGGGGGCCCTGAAGCTTTCTTT.

A remark on this clone: One junction end disagrees with the germline gene, perhaps due to a read error. V usage is TRBV20-1 and J usage is TRBJ2-1; TRBD2 aligns across 11 bases. CDR1 DFQATT and CDR2 SNEGSKA come from the germline V gene (reference sequence). CDR3 size: 15 residues. The chain's CDR3 is CSASLSGGAFETQYF. CDR3 DNA sequence: TGCAGTGCTAGCCTTAGCGGGGGGGCCTTTGAGACCCAATACTTC.

This clone was recorded many times. The chain combines TRBV7-2 with TRBJ2-5, with D maybe TRBD1 (6 bases). Trimming took off 2 bases at V and 5 bases at J, with 21 bases between the two ends. The CDR3 consists of 17 residues. CDR1 and CDR2 from the germline V gene are SGHTA and FQGNSA. The CDR3 DNA reads TGTGCCAGCAGCTTATCGGGCGGTGGGGGCCCGTTGGAGACCCAGTACTTC. This gives the protein CASSLSGGGGPLETQYF.

As to this clone: It is likely a read error, because the conserved phenylalanine at the end of the CDR3 is missing. The gene calls are TRBV20-1 and TRBJ2-3, with TRBD2 matching 11 bases. Germline V CDR1 and CDR2: DFQATT, SNEGSKA (reference sequence). J was trimmed by 4 bases and V by 4 bases; bases with no gene match: 7. The CDR3 has 15 amino acids. As DNA, the CDR3 is TGCAGTGCTACCACTAGCGGGAGCTTGTCAGATACGCAGTATTGT. It codes for CSATTSGSLSDTQYC.

Ten or more counts support this clone. The chain employs TRBV7-3 and TRBJ2-3; 8 bases match TRBD2. This CDR3 comprises 16 residues. Germline loops: CDR1 SGHTA, CDR2 FQGTGA. V shed 5 bases and J 11 bases; nucleotides not matched to a gene: 18. CDR3: CASSPTAGLGARGQYF. CDR3 coding DNA: TGTGCCAGCAGCCCAACCGCGGGACTAGGGGCGAGGGGGCAGTATTTT. Looking up the rest from reference TRBV7-3 and TRBJ2-3 gives the full variable domain: GAGVSQTPSNKVTEKGKYVELRCDPISGHTALYWYRQSLGQGPEFLIYFQGTGAADDSGLPNDRFFAVRPEGSVSTLKIQRTERGDSAVYLCASSPTAGLGARGQYFGPGTRLTVL.